This entry lists 12 T cell receptor beta chains sequenced from one sample in a study of regulatory T cells in long-lasting Graves disease. Time point in this sample: persistent/refractory GD, antithyroid drugs over 5 years with positive TRAb. The TCR library was made from RNA that had been extracted from PBMCs in TRIzol. Libraries of TCR beta came from iRepertoire HTBI primers plus Arm-PCR of CDR3 regions. A single record per CDR3 protein comes from TCRdb applying MiXCR to the multiplex PCR reads. Among around 450,000 distinct CDR3 sequences listed, 20% to 25% were seen once. The sample was peripheral blood mononuclear cells (PBMCs), taken when the disease was refractory, from a patient treated with antithyroid drugs. The receptors stem from a female donor with Graves disease.

This clonotype was observed at least ten times. The CDR3 protein is CASTGDATQETQYF. The CDR3, as DNA: TGTGCCAGCACGGGGGATGCGACCCAAGAGACCCAGTACTTC. The chain carries TRBV2 and TRBJ2-5, with a possible D match to TRBD2 (6 bases). Germline CDR1 is SNHLY and CDR2 is FYNNEI. The length of the CDR3 is 14 residues. V was cut by 7 bases and J by 1 base, with 13 bases left in between. The full variable domain, rest sourced from reference TRBV2 and TRBJ2-5, is EPEVTQTPSHQVTQMGQEVILRCVPISNHLYFYWYRQILGQKVEFLVSFYNNEISEKSEIFDDQFSVERPDGSNFTLKIRSTKLEDSAMYFCASTGDATQETQYFGPGTRLLVL.

The chain recombines TRBV12-3 or TRBV12-4 with TRBJ1-6; D gene ambiguous. The CDR3 spans 14 residues. V shed 8 bases and J shed 6 bases, with 14 bases lying between them. In DNA form, the CDR3 reads TGTGCCAGCGGTAGGGAGGACGCTAATTCACCCCTCCACTTT. Amino acid sequence: CASGREDANSPLHF.

Many counts were recorded for this clonotype. CDR3: CASSLSGVNNQPQHF. The CDR3 DNA reads as TGTGCCAGCAGTTTATCAGGGGTTAACAATCAGCCCCAGCATTTT. V is TRBV12-3 or TRBV12-4 and J is TRBJ1-5, with D perhaps matching TRBD1 (6 bases). The CDR3 covers 15 residues. V was pared by 2 bases and J by 3 bases, with 11 bases between.

The rearrangement uses TRBV7-9 and TRBJ2-7; D is undetermined. Germline V gene sequence: CDR1 SEHNR, CDR2 FQNEAQ (reference sequence). The CDR3 length is 13 residues. The V end was cut by 1 base, the J end by 5 bases, with 9 bases between. CDR3 residues: CASSLETRNEQYF. The CDR3 coding sequence is TGTGCCAGCAGCTTAGAAACGAGAAACGAGCAGTACTTC.

This clonotype was observed a few times. This chain connects TRBV6-1 to TRBJ2-7; 8 nucleotides agree with TRBD2. The CDR3 runs to 16 residues. Germline CDR1 is MNHNS and CDR2 is SASEGT. The trim removed 2 bases at V and 3 bases at J, leaving 9 bases unmatched. Here the CDR3 DNA reads TGTGCCAGCAGTGAAAATCCGGGACTAGGATTCTACGAGCAGTACTTC. As protein: CASSENPGLGFYEQYF.

This clonotype was observed at least ten times. V gene TRBV30 combines with J gene TRBJ1-2, with D possibly TRBD1 on 5 matching bases. This CDR3 contains 14 residues. Trimming removed 3 bases at V and 8 bases at J, with 19 bases between. Germline V gene data show CDR1 as GTSNPN and CDR2 as SVGIG (reference sequence). The CDR3 nucleotides are TGTGCCTGGAGCGGGGGGGATGGGTTTGGGGGCTACACCTTC. Translated, it gives CAWSGGDGFGGYTF.

This clonotype has a count of ten or more. The genes are TRBV28 and TRBJ1-4; 8 bases line up with TRBD1. Per germline, CDR1 MDHEN and CDR2 SYDVKM. The ends lost 9 bases at V and 6 bases at J; junction bases unmatched: 6. The CDR3 sequence is 13 residues long. The CDR3 nucleotides are TGTGCCAGGCGACAGGGGTCCTATGAAAAACTGTTTTTT. It specifies CARRQGSYEKLFF.

This clonotype has at least ten counts. The rearrangement joins TRBV6-2 or TRBV6-3 to TRBJ2-7; D is unclear. The CDR3 has 14 residues. The ends were cut back, 4 bases at V and 0 bases at J, with 10 bases in the middle. Germline-derived CDR1 and CDR2 are MNHEY and SVGEGT. The CDR3 reads CASSSVADSYEQYF. CDR3 bases: TGTGCCAGCAGTTCTGTGGCAGACTCCTACGAGCAGTACTTC.

This clonotype was counted many times. The chain is built from TRBV12-3 or TRBV12-4 and TRBJ1-1; D is uncertain. Trimming removed 4 bases from V and 4 bases from J, with 7 bases in between. The length of the CDR3 is 12 residues. CDR3 sequence: CASSWISTEAFF. CDR3 nucleotides: TGTGCCAGCAGTTGGATAAGCACTGAAGCTTTCTTT.

This clonotype was observed a few times. This chain links TRBV7-9 with TRBJ2-7; TRBD1 matches 11 bases. The germline gives CDR1 SEHNR, CDR2 FQNEAQ (reference sequence). V gave up 4 bases and J gave up 6 bases; unmatched junction bases: 8. The CDR3 is 15 residues long. CDR3 in DNA: TGTGCCAGCAGCTCTGTCAGGACAGGGGGCGGCGAGCAGTACTTC. It is translated as CASSSVRTGGGEQYF.

This clonotype was counted ten times or more. The V call is TRBV11-2, the J call TRBJ1-1; D is possibly TRBD1 (5 bases). The V and J ends lost 6 bases and 2 bases respectively, with 19 bases between them. CDR1 is SGHAT and CDR2 is FQNNGV in the germline V gene. This CDR3 is built from 16 residues. The CDR3 sequence is CASRKSPGAKNTEAFF. The CDR3 nucleotides read TGTGCCAGCAGAAAAAGCCCCGGGGCTAAAAACACTGAAGCTTTCTTT. Combining the CDR3 with reference TRBV11-2 and TRBJ1-1 gives the whole variable domain EAGVAQSPRYKIIEKRQSVAFWCNPISGHATLYWYQQILGQGPKLLIQFQNNGVVDDSQLPKDRFSAERLKGVDSTLKIQPAKLEDSAVYLCASRKSPGAKNTEAFFGQGTRLTVV.

There are a few counts of this clonotype. The chain combines TRBV20-1 with TRBJ2-7; 9 nucleotides line up with TRBD1. The J segment lost 5 bases and the V segment lost 5 bases, leaving 10 bases of the junction unmatched. CDR1 and CDR2 from the germline V gene are DFQATT and SNEGSKA (reference sequence). The CDR3 consists of 14 residues. CDR3 protein: CSACRDRASDEQYF. The CDR3 DNA sequence: TGCAGTGCTTGCCGGGACAGGGCCTCTGACGAGCAGTACTTC.